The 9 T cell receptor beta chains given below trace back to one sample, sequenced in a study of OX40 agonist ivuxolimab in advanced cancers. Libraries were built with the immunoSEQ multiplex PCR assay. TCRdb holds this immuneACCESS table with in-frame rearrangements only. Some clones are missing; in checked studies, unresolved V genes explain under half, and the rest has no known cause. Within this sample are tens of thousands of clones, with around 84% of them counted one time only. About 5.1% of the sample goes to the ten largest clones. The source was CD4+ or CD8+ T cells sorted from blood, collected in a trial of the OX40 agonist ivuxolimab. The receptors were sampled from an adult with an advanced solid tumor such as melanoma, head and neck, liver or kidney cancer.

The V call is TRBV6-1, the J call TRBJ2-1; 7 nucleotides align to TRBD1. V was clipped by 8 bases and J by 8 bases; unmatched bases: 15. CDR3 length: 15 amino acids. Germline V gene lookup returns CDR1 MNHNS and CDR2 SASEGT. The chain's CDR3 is CASPRRSDRADEQFF. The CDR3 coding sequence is TGTGCCAGCCCCAGGAGGAGTGACAGGGCGGATGAGCAGTTCTTC.

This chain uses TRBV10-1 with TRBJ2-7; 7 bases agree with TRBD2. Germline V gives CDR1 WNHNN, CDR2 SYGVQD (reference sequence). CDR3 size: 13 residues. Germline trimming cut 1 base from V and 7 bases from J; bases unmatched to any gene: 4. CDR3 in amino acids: CASSEFLGGEQYF. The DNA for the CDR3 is TGCGCCAGCAGTGAGTTCCTGGGAGGGGAGCAGTACTTC.

The CDR3 region is CASSLASGNYGYTF. The CDR3 nucleotides are TGTGCCAGCAGCTTAGCCTCAGGGAACTATGGCTACACCTTC. The rearrangement links TRBV11-3 to TRBJ1-2, with a possible D match to TRBD1 (5 bases). Germline V gene lookup returns CDR1 SGHNT and CDR2 YENEEA. The CDR3 covers 14 residues. Trimming took 1 base from V and 2 from J, leaving 8 bases between them.

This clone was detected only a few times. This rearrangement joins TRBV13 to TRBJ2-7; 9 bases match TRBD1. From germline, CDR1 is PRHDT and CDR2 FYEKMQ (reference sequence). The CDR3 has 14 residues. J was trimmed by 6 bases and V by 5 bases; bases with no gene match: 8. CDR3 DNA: TGTGCCAGCAGCGGGGGTACAGGGGGCCTCGAGCAGTACTTC. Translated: CASSGGTGGLEQYF.

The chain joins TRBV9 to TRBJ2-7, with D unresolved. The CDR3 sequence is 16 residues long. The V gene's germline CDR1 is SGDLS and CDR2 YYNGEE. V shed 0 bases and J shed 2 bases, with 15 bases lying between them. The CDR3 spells CASSVGPPIAPYEQYF. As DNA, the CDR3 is TGTGCCAGCAGCGTAGGCCCCCCCATTGCACCCTACGAGCAGTACTTC.

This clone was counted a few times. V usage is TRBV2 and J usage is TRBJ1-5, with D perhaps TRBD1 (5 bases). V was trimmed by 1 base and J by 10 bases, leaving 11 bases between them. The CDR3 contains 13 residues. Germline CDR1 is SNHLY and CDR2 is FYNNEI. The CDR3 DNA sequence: TGTGCCAGCAGTGAAGAGGACATACTTCCCCAGCATTTT. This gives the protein CASSEEDILPQHF. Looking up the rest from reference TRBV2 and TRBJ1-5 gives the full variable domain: EPEVTQTPSHQVTQMGQEVILRCVPISNHLYFYWYRQILGQKVEFLVSFYNNEISEKSEIFDDQFSVERPDGSNFTLKIRSTKLEDSAMYFCASSEEDILPQHFGDGTRLSIL.

CDR3 residues: CASSFSDSSSYEQYF. DNA of the CDR3: TGTGCCAGCAGCTTTTCGGATTCGAGCTCCTACGAGCAGTACTTC. The genes are TRBV11-2 and TRBJ2-5; D not resolved. The J call is uncertain, as TRBJ2-7 better fits the DNA end. CDR1 is SGHAT, CDR2 FQNNGV, per germline. The CDR3 has 15 amino acids.

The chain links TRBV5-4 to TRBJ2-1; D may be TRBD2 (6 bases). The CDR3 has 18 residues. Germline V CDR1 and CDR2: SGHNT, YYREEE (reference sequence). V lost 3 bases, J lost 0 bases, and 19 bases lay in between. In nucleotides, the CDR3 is TGTGCCAGCAGCTCCGCCTTAGTAGCGGAGAGCTCCTACAATGAGCAGTTCTTC. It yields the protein CASSSALVAESSYNEQFF.

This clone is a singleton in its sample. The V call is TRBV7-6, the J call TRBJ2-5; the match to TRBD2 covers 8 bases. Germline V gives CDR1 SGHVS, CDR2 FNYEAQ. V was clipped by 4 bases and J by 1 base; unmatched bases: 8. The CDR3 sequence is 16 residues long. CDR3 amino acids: CASSSSAGGSQETQYF. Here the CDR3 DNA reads TGTGCCAGCAGCTCTTCCGCGGGGGGAAGCCAAGAGACCCAGTACTTC.